This T cell receptor (beta chain) stems from a study of cytomegalovirus exposure and HLA in healthy donors. Study observations and caveats: The study flagged roughly 160 TCR beta chains as cytomegalovirus-associated. Another analysis was done later, and it associated 17,000 or so TCR beta sequences with HLA alleles at 0.05 false discovery rate.

CDR3 length equals 14 residues. V gave up 6 bases and J gave up 8 bases; unmatched junction bases: 10. Germline CDR1 is MNHEY and CDR2 is SVGAGI. Concerning this clone itself: Its antigen is unidentified.

It was with 60 Vbeta and 13 Jbeta primers that the PCR ran. Data came from immunoSEQ multiplex PCR; TCRdb stores just in-frame clones and leaves some out. The repertoire includes some 130,000 clones, 80% of them detected once, and 2.2% sits in the top ten. There were likely unrecorded immune exposures, though donors were nominally healthy when sampled. The sample comprised PBMCs. The origin of this receptor is a man under 40 in good health and CMV-seronegative. V is TRBV6-5 and J is TRBJ1-2; 9 bases match TRBD1. CDR3 sequence reads: CASRSSGTGNGYTF. CDR3 nucleotides: TGTGCCAGCAGGTCCTCCGGGACAGGGAACGGCTACACCTTC.